One T cell receptor beta chain is described in this entry. What this receptor recognizes is not known. No base quality values were provided; no much bigger clone lies one nucleotide off. The junction shows trimming of 2 bases on V and 3 bases on J, and the gene matches do not reach 12 bases of it. CDR1 and CDR2 were assigned from the germline V gene (reference sequence) as SEHNR and FQNEAQ. The CDR3 goes from the cysteine to the phenylalanine over 19 residues. Just the 57-base CDR3 DNA is kept, in frame starting at base 1. The data originate from a study of control samples from healthy donors and cancer patients (dated by TCRdb to the early 2020s). Library construction relied on the immunoSEQ multiplex PCR assay. TCRdb retrieved this table from immuneACCESS and kept in-frame rearrangements only. Not all clones are present; in checked studies, unresolved V genes account for under half, and no reason is known for the remainder. The sample records 150,000 or so clones, about 90% of which are singletons. The ten most abundant clones make up more than 6.5% of the sample.

The V and J genes are TRBV7-9 and TRBJ2-3; 12 junctional bases match TRBD2. Sequenced material: blood. The clonotype originates from a man younger than 35 in good health. The CDR3 amino acid sequence is: CASSLNLAGGLGSTDTQYF. The DNA sequence follows: TGTGCCAGCAGCTTAAACCTAGCGGGGGGGCTTGGTTCGACAGATACGCAGTATTTT.